This T cell receptor beta chain was sequenced in a study of T-cell memory formation after mild COVID-19. TCRdb re-called the 5' RACE reads through MiXCR, storing one row per CDR3 protein. The repertoire holds roughly 600,000 distinct CDR3 sequences, with 18% as singletons. The specimen sequenced was PBMCs or a T cell subset sorted from them (not recorded which). The clonotype comes from an adult woman who had mild COVID-19 (a few samples of this study predate the infection). Cell type and time point are not known.

CDR3 coding DNA: TGCGCCAGCAGTCAATTCCGGGGTCCCACTGAAGCTTTCTTT. Translated, it gives CASSQFRGPTEAFF. The chain carries TRBV23-1 and TRBJ1-1; D remains unclear. TRBV23-1 is sorted into the ORF group, with uncertain function. The CDR3 contains 14 residues. V lost 1 base and J lost 4, with 10 bases in between.